A single sample gave rise to the 8 T cell receptor beta chains below, sequenced in a study of molecular identifiers for immune sequencing clone quantification. TCRdb independently ran MiXCR on the PCR reads; one entry per CDR3 protein. This sample has 60,000 to 70,000 distinct CDR3 sequences, with 15% to 20% found just once. Sequencing was done on a sample of naive CD8+ T cells from blood, with Jurkat cell RNA spiked in. Documented subset: FACS-sorted CD8+CD4-CCR7+CD45RA+ naive T cells. These receptors were collected from a human donor in good health. Some libraries in this study had Jurkat cell RNA spiked in.

This clonotype was detected a few times. The rearrangement joins TRBV27 to TRBJ2-1, with D unclear. Germline CDR1 MNHEY, CDR2 SMNVEV (reference sequence). V was trimmed by 6 bases and J by 4 bases, leaving 10 bases between them. The CDR3 has 13 residues. CDR3 region: CASRGPFYNEQFF. The DNA for the CDR3 is TGTGCCAGCAGAGGGCCCTTTTACAATGAGCAGTTCTTC.

This clonotype was picked up many times. V and J are TRBV4-1 and TRBJ2-5, with 8 bases fitting TRBD2. CDR1 is MGHRA and CDR2 is YSYEKL in the germline V gene. The CDR3 totals 17 residues. Unmatched junction bases numbered 11, after V lost 0 bases and J lost 5 bases. This CDR3 is CASSQDTGGYRSETQYF. The CDR3 DNA follows: TGCGCCAGCAGCCAAGATACGGGGGGGTATCGGTCGGAGACCCAGTACTTC.

In regard to this clonotype: Germline is not matched at one junction end, which may reflect a read error. The chain carries TRBV14 and TRBJ2-7; perhaps TRBD1 as D (6 bases). The V gene's germline CDR1 is SGHDN and CDR2 FVKESK. The CDR3 runs to 15 residues. CDR3 in amino acids: CASSPTGFGFYEQHF. The DNA for the CDR3 is TGTGCTAGCAGCCCAACAGGGTTCGGCTTCTACGAGCAGCACTTC.

This clonotype was seen repeatedly, ten times or more. This chain uses TRBV6-5 with TRBJ1-5, with 7 nucleotides matching TRBD1. V shed 5 bases, J shed 3 bases, and the junction held 4 bases outside the gene matches. Per the germline V gene, CDR1 is MNHEY and CDR2 is SVGAGI. CDR3 length: 14 residues. In nucleotides, the CDR3 is TGTGCCAGCAGTGAACAGGGGAACAATCAGCCCCAGCATTTT. Translated: CASSEQGNNQPQHF.

Many counts were recorded for this clonotype. The chain carries TRBV9 and TRBJ1-5, with no clear D. The CDR3 has 14 residues. Germline CDR1 reads SGDLS; CDR2 reads YYNGEE. V lost 0 bases, J lost 7 bases, and 11 bases lay in between. CDR3 DNA sequence: TGTGCCAGCAGCGTAGCTGGGGAGCGGCAGCCCCAGCATTTT. Its translation is CASSVAGERQPQHF.

This clonotype was recorded many times. The J gene is TRBJ2-1, the V gene TRBV29-1, with unresolved D. Trimming left V 6 bases short and J 13 bases short, with 10 bases between. CDR3 length: 9 residues. CDR1 and CDR2 from the germline V gene are SQVTM and ANQGSEA. CDR3 sequence: CSVEKTQFF. The DNA for the CDR3 is TGCAGCGTAGAGAAAACTCAGTTCTTC.

This clonotype was recorded at least ten times. The chain is built from TRBV7-9 and TRBJ2-5; 8 nucleotides match TRBD1. J lost 4 bases, V lost 4 bases, and 2 bases had no gene match. The CDR3 has 13 residues. Germline values: CDR1 SEHNR, CDR2 FQNEAQ (reference sequence). CDR3: CASSYQGAETQYF. The CDR3 nucleotides are TGTGCCAGCAGCTATCAGGGGGCAGAGACCCAGTACTTC.

This clonotype has more than one count but fewer than ten. The chain couples TRBV4-3 to TRBJ2-7; D is possibly TRBD1 (5 bases). This CDR3 has 16 amino acids. Trimming shortened V by 0 bases and J by 5 bases, and 17 bases separated the two germline ends. Germline values: CDR1 LGHNA, CDR2 YSLEER. The CDR3 is CASSQDRVGAQNEQYF. Here the CDR3 DNA reads TGCGCCAGCAGCCAAGACAGGGTTGGGGCTCAAAACGAGCAGTACTTC.